This T cell receptor beta chain was profiled in a study of PD-1 blockade in classical Hodgkin lymphoma (dated by TCRdb to between 2020 and 2021). As for the study more broadly: Nivolumab dosing was 3 mg/kg intravenously every 2 weeks, continuing until either disease progression or unacceptable toxicity. The study used CyTOF and TCR beta sequencing to define a peripheral blood immune signature of response to PD-1 blockade in classical Hodgkin lymphoma.

As regards this clone: Its antigen specificity is not known. No clone much larger than this one lies a single base away; base qualities are absent.

Genomic DNA was extracted with the Qiagen DNeasy kit from unsorted PBMCs and from negatively selected CD4+ and CD8+ fractions. TCR beta CDR3 regions were subjected to amplification by immunoSEQ multiplex PCR with primers that anneal to V and J segments. A synthetic immune receptor repertoire was used to minimize amplification bias, and any residual bias was removed computationally once sequencing was done. The authors' analysis ran thus. Custom Python scripts were used to quantify repertoire diversity as the Shannon entropy index. Unsorted, CD4+ and CD8+ repertoires were examined separately, except in combined analyses, for which CD4+ and CD8+ sequences were merged in silico. A clone was considered expanded if an increase in frequency of at least 2-fold after treatment relative to C1D1 was found, and a pseudocount of 0.5 was applied to clones undetected at baseline. Clones with 0 or 1 copy at C1D1 were defined as singleton clones, while clones with 2 or more copies were defined as non-singleton clones. Clones expanded in unsorted samples were annotated as CD4+, CD8+ or unknown by matching protein sequences in sorted samples from the same patient. Wilcoxon tests were applied to paired samples to test diversity changes from C1D1 to C4D1. TCRdb took this table from immuneACCESS and kept in-frame rearrangements with V and J called. Such tables lack part of the clones; where checked against another copy, unresolved V genes explain under half of the gap, and the rest is unexplained. D and trimming were read from the DNA, whereas the V and J calls and clone size are those reported in that table. The sample table holds about 90,000 clones, of which 83% were seen once. In total, the top ten clones hold about 15% of the sample.

The time point label for this specimen denotes: cycle 4 day 1 (C4D1), after about 6 weeks of nivolumab. All trial patients had relapsed after autologous stem cell transplantation, with cohorts A, B and C differing in prior brentuximab vedotin exposure. The trial cohort was composed of 55 to 65 patients with relapsed/refractory classical Hodgkin lymphoma, for whom complete response, partial response or progressive disease was recorded as best overall response. Trial patients were treated with single-agent nivolumab in the multi-cohort phase II CheckMate 205 trial. An independent review committee assessed best overall response by applying the 2007 International Working Group response criteria. Trial PBMCs were obtained immediately prior to nivolumab initiation (C1D1) and on therapy at cycle 2 day 1 and cycle 4 day 1. Peripheral blood was collected in 8 mL Vacutainer Cell Preparation Tubes, from which PBMCs were isolated by centrifugation and then cryopreserved.

What the work shows at the level of the full study, not this receptor alone: Lower diversity was observed in patients in whom nivolumab was started less than 1 year after ASCT, and these patients were excluded from later analyses so that confounding by immune reconstitution would be avoided. By C4D1, a significant rise was seen in CD4+ TCR diversity but not in CD8+ TCR diversity (p=0.0027 vs p=0.16), and the rise was most apparent among complete responders (p=0.02). Baseline TCR diversity was reported to be lower in newly diagnosed patients than in healthy donors and to be lower still in relapsed/refractory patients. The study was restricted to a single clinical trial cohort, and the causes of repertoire differences, possibly disease activity or prior therapy, were left undefined. Trial patients achieving complete response had baseline diversity similar to newly diagnosed patients, whereas partial responders and progressors had significantly lower diversity.

CDR1 and CDR2 were assigned from the germline V gene as SGHAT and FQNNGV. From the cysteine up to the phenylalanine, the CDR3 has a length of 15 residues. Only the CDR3 part of the read is kept: 45 bases, read in frame from the first base. V is trimmed back by 1 base and J by 3 bases, and the junction contains 5 bases that no gene match accounts for. Source: peripheral blood mononuclear cells (PBMCs), taken before the fourth cycle of nivolumab. The V and J segments used are TRBV11-2 and TRBJ2-7; TRBD2 fits 8 bases in the junction. This TCR derives from a human donor with classical Hodgkin lymphoma. The CDR3 loop reads CASSLVVGLDYEQYF. The nucleotides read TGTGCCAGCAGCTTAGTGGTGGGACTAGACTACGAGCAGTACTTC.